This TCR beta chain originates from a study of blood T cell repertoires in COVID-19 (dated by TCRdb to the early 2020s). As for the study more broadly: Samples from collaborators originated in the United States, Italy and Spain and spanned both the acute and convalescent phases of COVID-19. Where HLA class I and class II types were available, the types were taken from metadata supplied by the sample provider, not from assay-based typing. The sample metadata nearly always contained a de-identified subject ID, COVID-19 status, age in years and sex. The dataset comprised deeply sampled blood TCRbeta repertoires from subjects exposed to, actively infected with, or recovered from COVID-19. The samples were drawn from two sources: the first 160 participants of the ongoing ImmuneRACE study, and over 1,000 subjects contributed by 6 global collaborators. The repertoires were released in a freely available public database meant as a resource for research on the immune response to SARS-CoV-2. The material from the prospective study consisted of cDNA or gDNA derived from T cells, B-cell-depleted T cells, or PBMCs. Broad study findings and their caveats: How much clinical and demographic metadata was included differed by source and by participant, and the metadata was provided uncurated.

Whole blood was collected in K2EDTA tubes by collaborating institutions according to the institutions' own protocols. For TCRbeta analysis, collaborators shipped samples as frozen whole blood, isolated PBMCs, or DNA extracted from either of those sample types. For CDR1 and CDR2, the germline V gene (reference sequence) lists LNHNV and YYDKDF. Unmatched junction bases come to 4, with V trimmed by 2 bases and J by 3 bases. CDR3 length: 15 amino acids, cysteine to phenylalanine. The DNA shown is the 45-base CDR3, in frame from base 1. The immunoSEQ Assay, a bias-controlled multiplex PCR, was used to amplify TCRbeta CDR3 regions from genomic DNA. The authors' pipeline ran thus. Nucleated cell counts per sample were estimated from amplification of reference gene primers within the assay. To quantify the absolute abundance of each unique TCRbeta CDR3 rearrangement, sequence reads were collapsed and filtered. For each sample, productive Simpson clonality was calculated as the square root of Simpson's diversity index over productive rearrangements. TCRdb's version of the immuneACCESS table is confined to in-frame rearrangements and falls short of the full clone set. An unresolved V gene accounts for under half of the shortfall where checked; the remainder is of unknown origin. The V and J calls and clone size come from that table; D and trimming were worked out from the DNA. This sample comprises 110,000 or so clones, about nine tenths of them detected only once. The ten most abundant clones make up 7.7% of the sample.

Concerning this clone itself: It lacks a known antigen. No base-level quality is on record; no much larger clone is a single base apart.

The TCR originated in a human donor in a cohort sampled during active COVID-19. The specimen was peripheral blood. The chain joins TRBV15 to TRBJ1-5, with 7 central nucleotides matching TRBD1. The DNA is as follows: TGTGCCACCAGCAGAACTGACAGGGCCAATCAGCCCCAGCATTTT. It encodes CATSRTDRANQPQHF.